This TCR beta chain stems from a study of blood T cell repertoires in COVID-19. Study overall: Acute-phase and convalescent COVID-19 samples originated in the United States, Italy and Spain. PBMCs, B-cell-depleted T cells, or T cells were the source of the cDNA or gDNA that made up the material.

Clones were sequenced by immunoSEQ multiplex PCR, and TCRdb holds only the in-frame ones, with some missing. The data contain under 450,000 clones, around 87% of them singletons. V was shortened by 7 bases and J by 7 bases, with 16 bases between the two germline ends. The CDR3 runs to 12 residues. Germline CDR1 reads SQVTM; CDR2 reads ANQGSEA. Individuals drawn from around 24 US areas were about 18 to 100 years old. Cohort assignment relied on participant-reported clinical history. The origin of this receptor is a man aged 25 to 45 who had recovered from COVID-19. V usage is TRBV29-1 and J usage is TRBJ1-2; D uncertain. The sample comprised PBMCs or T cells enriched from blood (not recorded which). The CDR3 spells CSALPEEGGYTF. In DNA, the CDR3 is TGCAGCGCCCTACCGGAAGAGGGTGGCTACACCTTC. The full variable domain, in which reference TRBV29-1 and TRBJ1-2 provide the parts outside the CDR3, is SAVISQKPSRDICQRGTSLTIQCQVDSQVTMMFWYRQQPGQSLTLIATANQGSEATYESGFVIDKFPISRPNLTFSTLTVSNMSPEDSSIYLCSALPEEGGYTFGSGTRLTVV.